The 5 T cell receptor beta chains presented below share a single source sample, sequenced in a study of CXCR3-negative and CXCR3-positive naive CD8 T cells. The antigens for these receptors are not known. UMI-labeled TRB cDNA libraries were prepared by 5' RACE. TCRdb derives one entry per CDR3 protein from the 5' RACE reads, leaving out DNA. Its listing shows 150,000 to 180,000 distinct CDR3 sequences. Study observations and caveats: The study found more hydrophobic TRB CDR3s in CXCR3-positive naive cells than in CXCR3-negative naive cells.

Material: naive CXCR3+ CD8+ T cells from blood. Subset: CD45RO-CCR7+CD27+CD95- naive CD8+ T cells expressing CXCR3 (TNR3+). These receptors were obtained from a human donor in good health. Some clones in this sample may be carry-over from other donors' samples.

V is TRBV30 and J is TRBJ1-5; TCRdb outputs TRBD1, but without DNA this stays unchecked. Germline lookup yields CDR1 GTSNPN and CDR2 SVGIG (reference sequence). The CDR3 spans 14 residues. CDR3: CAWIGDRSDQPQHF.

This chain links TRBV5-1 with TRBJ2-1; the D gene TCRdb calls, TRBD2, cannot be checked with no DNA. The CDR3 loop spans 15 amino acids. Germline lookup yields CDR1 SGHRS and CDR2 YFSETQ. CDR3 protein: CASSDTSGRANEQFF. Filled out from reference TRBV5-1 and TRBJ2-1, the complete variable domain reads KAGVTQTPRYLIKTRGQQVTLSCSPISGHRSVSWYQQTPGQGLQFLFEYFSETQRNKGNFPGRFSGRQFSNSRSEMNVSTLELGDSALYLCASSDTSGRANEQFFGPGTRLTVL.

The chain joins TRBV5-1 to TRBJ2-5; TCRdb designates TRBD2, a call that cannot be tested without DNA. The CDR3 spans 15 residues. Per germline, CDR1 SGHRS and CDR2 YFSETQ. The CDR3: CASSQSSGMQETQYF.

The rearrangement uses TRBV28 and TRBJ2-1; no DNA is available, so the TRBD2 call from TCRdb remains unchecked. This CDR3 region has 15 residues. Germline CDR1 MDHEN, CDR2 SYDVKM. The CDR3 is CASSFGPSGYNEQFF.

The chain recombines TRBV7-2 with TRBJ2-3; as DNA is missing, the TRBD2 call by TCRdb cannot be tested. This CDR3 spans 19 amino acids. The germline CDR1 and CDR2 sequences are SGHTA and FQGNSA. CDR3 loop: CASSLDPVGGLGATDTQYF.